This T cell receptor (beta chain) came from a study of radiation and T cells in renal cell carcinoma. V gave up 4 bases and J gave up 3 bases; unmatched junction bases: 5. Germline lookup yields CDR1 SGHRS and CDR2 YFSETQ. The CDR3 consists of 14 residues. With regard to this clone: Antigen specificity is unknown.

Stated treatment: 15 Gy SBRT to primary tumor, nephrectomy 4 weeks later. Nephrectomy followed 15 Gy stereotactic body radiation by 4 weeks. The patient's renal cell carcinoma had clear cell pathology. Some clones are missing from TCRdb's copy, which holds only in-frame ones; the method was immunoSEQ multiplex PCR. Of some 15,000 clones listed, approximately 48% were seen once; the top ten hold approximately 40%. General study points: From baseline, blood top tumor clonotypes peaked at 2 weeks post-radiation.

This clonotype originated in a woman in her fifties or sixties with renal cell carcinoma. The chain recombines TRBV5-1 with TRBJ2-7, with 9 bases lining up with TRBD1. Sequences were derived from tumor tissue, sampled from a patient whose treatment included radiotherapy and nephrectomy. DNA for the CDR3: TGCGCCAGCAGCCGGGACAGGGCCAGCTACGAGCAGTACTTC. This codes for CASSRDRASYEQYF.